A single sample gave rise to the 32 T cell receptor beta chains below, sequenced in a study of CD4 T cells in relation to SARS-CoV-2 and coronaviruses. Before the COVID-19 pandemic, during about 2010-2018, CD4+ T cells were taken from unexposed donors. Profiled with immunoSEQ multiplex PCR; TCRdb holds only in-frame clones, not every one. The sample has approximately 59,000 clones, around 87% seen once. Sequenced: memory CD4+ T cells from PBMCs. These receptors were obtained from a human donor in good health.

J is TRBJ1-2 and V is TRBV3-1 (or the pseudogene TRBV3-2); TRBD1 matches 8 bases. Germline lookup yields CDR1 LGHDT and CDR2 YNNKEL (reference sequence). This CDR3 contains 14 residues. V shed 3 bases, J shed 8 bases, and the junction held 8 bases outside the gene matches. CDR3 coding DNA: TGTGCCAGCAGCCATAGCCCCGACAGGGGCGGCTACACCTTC. It encodes CASSHSPDRGGYTF.

The chain has TRBV6-1 and TRBJ1-2; D remains ambiguous. V gave up 0 bases and J gave up 4 bases, with 9 bases separating them. CDR3 length: 14 residues. Germline V gene data show CDR1 as MNHNS and CDR2 as SASEGT. Here the CDR3 reads CASSEAAVSYGYTF. DNA for the CDR3: TGTGCCAGCAGTGAAGCGGCAGTGTCCTATGGCTACACCTTC.

As regards this clone: Within the sample, other DNA sequences also encode this same CDR3. The CDR3 coding sequence is TGTGCCAGCAGTTACCGACAGGGGACTGAAAAACTGTTTTTT. Protein: CASSYRQGTEKLFF. This chain links TRBV6-5 with TRBJ1-4; TRBD1 agrees at 8 bases. Germline CDR1 and CDR2: MNHEY and SVGAGI. CDR3 length: 14 amino acids. V was clipped by 2 bases and J by 7 bases; unmatched bases: 3.

This chain connects TRBV7-3 to TRBJ2-7, with unresolved D. Germline V gene sequence: CDR1 SGHTA, CDR2 FQGTGA. V dropped 3 bases and J dropped 7 bases, with 16 bases sitting between them. This CDR3 contains 14 residues. The CDR3 protein is CASSFDGPSREQYF. The CDR3 DNA reads TGTGCCAGCAGCTTTGACGGACCATCTCGAGAGCAGTACTTC.

This sequence joins TRBV21-1 and TRBJ2-1; whether TRBD2, the table's D call, matches the DNA was not checked. TRBV21-1 is noted as a pseudogene. The CDR3 has 17 residues. This CDR3 is CASSTKEPSSSYNEQFF. The DNA of the CDR3 is TGTGCCAGCAGCACCAAGGAACCTAGCAGTTCCTACAATGAGCAGTTCTTC.

The rearrangement uses TRBV27 and TRBJ2-7; D possibly corresponds to TRBD2 (5 bases). The CDR3 has 13 residues. Trimming left V 5 bases short and J 4 bases short, with 12 bases between. From germline, CDR1 is MNHEY and CDR2 SMNVEV (reference sequence). CDR3 nucleotide sequence: TGTGCCAGCAGTACCGGGATTACATACGAGCAGTACTTC. This sequence encodes CASSTGITYEQYF.

The CDR3 sequence is CASSGTLAGATNEQFF. The CDR3 nucleotides are TGTGCCAGCAGCGGAACCCTAGCGGGAGCTACCAATGAGCAGTTCTTC. This chain joins TRBV2 and TRBJ2-1; 10 bases map to TRBD2. J was trimmed by 6 bases and V by 6 bases; bases with no gene match: 11. There are 16 residues in the CDR3. From germline, CDR1 is SNHLY and CDR2 FYNNEI.

V gene TRBV11-3 combines with J gene TRBJ2-7; D is possibly TRBD1 (6 bases). The CDR3 is made up of 15 amino acids. CDR1 and CDR2 (germline): SGHNT, YENEEA. V gave up 1 base and J gave up 3 bases, with 13 bases separating them. CDR3 coding DNA: TGTGCCAGCAGCTTAGGCTACAGGGAGATCTACGAGCAGTACTTC. Translation: CASSLGYREIYEQYF.

CDR3 amino acids: CAIRGTSESETQYF. DNA for the CDR3: TGTGCCATCAGGGGGACTAGCGAGTCAGAGACCCAGTACTTC. V gene TRBV10-3 combines with J gene TRBJ2-5; 10 bases align to TRBD2. Germline V gene sequence: CDR1 ENHRY, CDR2 SYGVKD. This CDR3 is 14 amino acids long. V lost 6 bases to trimming and J lost 4 bases; unmatched junction nucleotides: 5.

The gene calls are TRBV28 and TRBJ1-2, with unresolved D. CDR3 length equals 11 residues. Trimming stripped 2 bases from V and 4 bases from J, with 2 bases between. From germline, CDR1 is MDHEN and CDR2 SYDVKM. This CDR3 is CASSLSYGYTF. CDR3 sequence (DNA): TGTGCCAGCAGTTTAAGCTATGGCTACACCTTC.

The V and J genes are TRBV3-1 (or the pseudogene TRBV3-2) and TRBJ2-3; the match to TRBD2 covers 11 bases. The J segment lost 5 bases and the V segment lost 1 base, leaving 8 bases of the junction unmatched. The CDR3 is 17 amino acids. Germline values: CDR1 LGHDT, CDR2 YNNKEL (reference sequence). The CDR3, as DNA: TGTGCCAGCAGCCAAGGAGTAGCGGGAGGGCCGAGAGATACGCAGTATTTT. Protein product: CASSQGVAGGPRDTQYF.

The chain links TRBV20-1 to TRBJ2-1, with 7 bases lining up with TRBD1. J gave up 10 bases and V 3 bases, and 9 bases lay outside the gene matches. The CDR3 consists of 13 residues. Germline CDR1 DFQATT, CDR2 SNEGSKA (reference sequence). For the CDR3, the DNA is TGCAGTGCTAGTCGGGCTAGGGGGCGAGAGCAGTTCTTC. As protein: CSASRARGREQFF.

The V call is TRBV19, the J call TRBJ2-5; TRBD1 might be the D (6 bases). The germline CDR1 and CDR2 sequences are LNHDA and SQIVND (reference sequence). The CDR3 sequence is 14 residues long. V was pared by 2 bases and J by 4 bases, with 11 bases between. DNA of the CDR3: TGTGCCAGTAGTATACGAACAGGGCGAGAGACCCAGTACTTC. Its translation is CASSIRTGRETQYF.

The chain couples TRBV7-2 to TRBJ2-1, with D perhaps assigned TRBD1 or TRBD2 (6 bases each). The germline CDR1 and CDR2 sequences are SGHTA and FQGNSA. CDR3 length: 17 amino acids. The V end lost 0 bases, the J end lost 0 bases, and 12 bases lay between the germline ends. This CDR3 is CASSLAGGTYSYNEQFF. As DNA, the CDR3 is TGTGCCAGCAGCTTAGCCGGCGGGACATACTCCTACAATGAGCAGTTCTTC.

The V call is TRBV2, the J call TRBJ2-2; the match to TRBD1 covers 10 bases. V trimming: 4 bases; J trimming: 4 bases; junction bases outside the gene matches: 3. Germline V gene lookup returns CDR1 SNHLY and CDR2 FYNNEI. The CDR3 contains 15 residues. The CDR3 here is CASSGQGASTGELFF. In nucleotides, the CDR3 is TGTGCCAGCAGTGGACAGGGGGCAAGCACCGGGGAGCTGTTTTTT.

This clone was observed a few times. The rearrangement uses TRBV7-3 and TRBJ2-2; no reliable D call. Trimming stripped 3 bases from V and 2 bases from J, with 4 bases between. The CDR3 is made up of 13 amino acids. From germline, CDR1 is SGHTA and CDR2 FQGTGA. The CDR3 nucleotides read TGTGCCAGCAGCTTGAGTAACACCGGGGAGCTGTTTTTT. It codes for CASSLSNTGELFF.

CDR3 sequence (DNA): TGTGCCGCCCAGGGGAACACCGGGGAGCTGTTTTTT. This sequence encodes CAAQGNTGELFF. This sequence joins TRBV12-3 or TRBV12-4 and TRBJ2-2; D is possibly TRBD1 (5 bases). The CDR3 runs to 12 residues. Deletions cut 11 bases from V and 1 base from J, with 8 bases between.

In its sample, this clone was seen a few times. J is TRBJ2-7 and V is TRBV7-8, with D perhaps being TRBD1 or TRBD2 (5 bases each). V lost 2 bases and J lost 13, with 15 bases in between. Germline-derived CDR1 and CDR2 are SGHVS and FQNEAQ. The CDR3 sequence is 12 residues long. CDR3 sequence (DNA): TGTGCCAGCAGCTTATGGGAGACAGCCCCCTACTTC. Translating it yields CASSLWETAPYF.

This clone was seen only once. The chain employs TRBV7-3 and TRBJ1-5, with a possible D match to TRBD1 (5 bases). This CDR3 region has 13 residues. V shed 5 bases and J shed 4 bases, with 9 bases lying between them. From germline, CDR1 is SGHTA and CDR2 FQGTGA. This chain's CDR3 is CASSEGANQPQHF. In DNA form, the CDR3 reads TGTGCCAGCAGCGAAGGGGCTAATCAGCCCCAGCATTTT.

The chain links TRBV19 to TRBJ2-1, with 9 positions matching TRBD1. V lost 7 bases and J lost 6; bases outside the gene matches: 4. The CDR3 sequence is 13 residues long. Germline CDR1 is LNHDA and CDR2 is SQIVND (reference sequence). As DNA, the CDR3 is TGTGCCAGTAACCAGGACAGGGGCAATGAGCAGTTCTTC. This translates into CASNQDRGNEQFF.

The rearrangement uses TRBV5-4 and TRBJ2-3; TRBD2 matches at 8 bases. V gave up 0 bases and J gave up 6 bases; unmatched junction bases: 0. This CDR3 comprises 13 residues. Germline V lookup: CDR1 SGHNT, CDR2 YYREEE (reference sequence). CDR3 region: CASSLAGGDTQYF. CDR3 nucleotide sequence: TGTGCCAGCAGCTTGGCGGGGGGGGATACGCAGTATTTT. The variable domain in full, completed from reference TRBV5-4 and TRBJ2-3, reads ETGVTQSPTHLIKTRGQQVTLRCSSQSGHNTVSWYQQALGQGPQFIFQYYREEENGRGNFPPRFSGLQFPNYSSELNVNALELDDSALYLCASSLAGGDTQYFGPGTRLTVL.

The V gene is TRBV28, the J gene TRBJ2-7; a weak D match, TRBD2 (6 bases). CDR1 is MDHEN, CDR2 SYDVKM, per germline. V was trimmed by 6 bases and J by 7 bases, leaving 16 bases between them. The CDR3 is 13 amino acids. DNA for the CDR3: TGTGCCAGCAGCCGAACTAGCCACGGGGAGCAGTACTTC. Its translation: CASSRTSHGEQYF.

The rearrangement joins TRBV7-9 to TRBJ2-7; 7 positions match TRBD1. Germline lookup yields CDR1 SEHNR and CDR2 FQNEAQ (reference sequence). This CDR3 is 14 amino acids long. J was trimmed by 3 bases and V by 0 bases; bases with no gene match: 2. CDR3 bases: TGTGCCAGCAGCTTAGCGGGACAGATCTACGAGCAGTACTTC. Protein: CASSLAGQIYEQYF.

The chain employs TRBV6-1 and TRBJ2-7; the match to TRBD2 covers 9 bases. The CDR3 has 15 amino acids. Germline V CDR1 and CDR2: MNHNS, SASEGT. The V and J ends lost 3 bases and 7 bases, in that order; junction bases with no gene match: 10. This CDR3 is CASSDGLAGLGEQYF. CDR3 in DNA: TGTGCCAGCAGTGACGGGCTAGCGGGACTCGGGGAGCAGTACTTC.

This chain's CDR3 is CASSQGTAGWGTDTQYF. CDR3 nucleotide sequence: TGTGCCAGCAGCCAAGGGACAGCGGGGTGGGGCACAGATACGCAGTATTTT. The chain joins TRBV3-1 (or the pseudogene TRBV3-2) to TRBJ2-3, with D possibly matching TRBD2 (7 bases). Trimming took off 1 base at V and 1 base at J, with 15 bases between the two ends. The length of the CDR3 is 17 residues. Germline-derived CDR1 and CDR2 are LGHDT and YNNKEL (reference sequence).

J is TRBJ2-7 and V is TRBV7-8; the match to TRBD1 covers 7 bases. Trimming took 8 bases from V and 2 from J; bases not matched to a gene: 6. CDR3 length equals 13 residues. From germline, CDR1 is SGHVS and CDR2 FQNEAQ. The CDR3 loop is CASGTGTAYEQYF. CDR3 nucleotide sequence: TGTGCCAGCGGAACCGGGACAGCCTACGAGCAGTACTTC.

V gene TRBV19 combines with J gene TRBJ2-3; weak D call: TRBD2 (7 bases). V was pared by 5 bases and J by 0 bases, with 15 bases between. This CDR3 is 16 amino acids long. Germline-derived CDR1 and CDR2 are LNHDA and SQIVND (reference sequence). CDR3 residues: CASSAAGGTSTDTQYF. CDR3 coding DNA: TGTGCCAGTAGTGCGGCCGGGGGGACAAGCACAGATACGCAGTATTTT. Combining the CDR3 with reference TRBV19 and TRBJ2-3 gives the whole variable domain DGGITQSPKYLFRKEGQNVTLSCEQNLNHDAMYWYRQDPGQGLRLIYYSQIVNDFQKGDIAEGYSVSREKKESFPLTVTSAQKNPTAFYLCASSAAGGTSTDTQYFGPGTRLTVL.

The table lists this clone with a count of one. This chain uses TRBV18 with TRBJ2-1; 12 nucleotides line up with TRBD1. This CDR3 has 15 amino acids. Germline-derived CDR1 and CDR2 are KGHSH and LQKENI. V shed 3 bases and J 8 bases; nucleotides not matched to a gene: 5. As DNA, the CDR3 is TGTGCCAGCTCACCTGGGACAGGGGGCTTCTATGAGCAGTTCTTC. This codes for CASSPGTGGFYEQFF. The complete variable domain, with remaining parts taken from reference TRBV18 and TRBJ2-1, reads NAGVMQNPRHLVRRRGQEARLRCSPMKGHSHVYWYRQLPEEGLKFMVYLQKENIIDESGMPKERFSAEFPKEGPSILRIQQVVRGDSAAYFCASSPGTGGFYEQFFGPGTRLTVL.

The chain joins TRBV4-2 to TRBJ1-2; tentatively, D is TRBD1 (6 bases). V lost 4 bases and J lost 6, with 15 bases in between. The germline CDR1 and CDR2 sequences are LGHNA and YNFKEQ. The CDR3 runs 14 residues. The CDR3 region is CASSPTAGADGYTF. CDR3 sequence (DNA): TGTGCCAGCAGCCCGACTGCAGGGGCCGATGGCTACACCTTC.

The gene calls are TRBV19 and TRBJ1-5; D is ambiguous. The V gene lost 6 bases and the J gene lost 7 bases, with 19 bases spanning the gap. Germline loops: CDR1 LNHDA, CDR2 SQIVND (reference sequence). The length of the CDR3 is 15 residues. CDR3 loop: CASSPTLLAEQPQHF. The CDR3 DNA reads TGTGCCAGTAGCCCCACCTTGCTTGCAGAACAGCCCCAGCATTTT.

The V and J genes are TRBV6-4 and TRBJ2-1; 12 nucleotides agree with TRBD2. CDR1 and CDR2 (germline): MRHNA, SNTAGT. Losses at the gene ends were 3 bases for V and 14 bases for J; bases not matched to a gene: 11. The CDR3 totals 15 residues. The CDR3 here is CASSEEASGRAGEFF. The CDR3 DNA is TGTGCCAGCAGTGAAGAGGCTAGCGGGAGGGCCGGAGAGTTCTTC.

The V call is TRBV2, the J call TRBJ2-1; possible D gene TRBD1, 6 bases. V lost 11 bases, J lost 10 bases, and 21 bases lay in between. CDR3 length: 13 residues. Per the germline V gene, CDR1 is SNHLY and CDR2 is FYNNEI. CDR3 in amino acids: CASGVQGLEEQFF. In DNA, the CDR3 is TGTGCCTCCGGAGTACAGGGCCTAGAGGAGCAGTTCTTC.